This passage covers 29 T cell receptor beta chains from one sample sequenced in a study of cytomegalovirus exposure and HLA in healthy donors. Data came from immunoSEQ multiplex PCR; TCRdb stores just in-frame clones and leaves some out. The sample holds hundreds of thousands of clones, more than 75% seen once. The sequenced material came from PBMCs. The source of these receptors is a man aged 18-30 years in good health and CMV-seropositive.

V is TRBV28 and J is TRBJ2-1; D remains ambiguous. The CDR3 is 11 residues long. Germline-derived CDR1 and CDR2 are MDHEN and SYDVKM. The V end was cut by 6 bases, the J end by 10 bases, with 10 bases between. CDR3 DNA sequence: TGTGCCAGCAGCCAAATCTACGAGCAGTTCTTC. Translated, it gives CASSQIYEQFF. The variable domain in full, with the rest retrieved from reference TRBV28 and TRBJ2-1, is DVKVTQSSRYLVKRTGEKVFLECVQDMDHENMFWYRQDPGLGLRLIYFSYDVKMKEKGDIPEGYSVSREKKERFSLILESASTNQTSMYLCASSQIYEQFFGPGTRLTVL.

This CDR3 reads CASSPGQGRGYTF. As DNA, the CDR3 is TGTGCCAGCAGCCCGGGACAGGGACGTGGCTACACCTTC. The chain has TRBV5-6 and TRBJ1-2; TRBD1 aligns across 9 bases. CDR1 SGHDT and CDR2 YYEEEE come from the germline V gene. The CDR3 sequence is 13 residues long. Trimming removed 4 bases from V and 7 bases from J; junction bases left unmatched: 5.

V usage is TRBV6-5 and J usage is TRBJ2-3, with D hard to call. The CDR3 spans 15 residues. Germline V gives CDR1 MNHEY, CDR2 SVGAGI. The V end lost 5 bases, the J end lost 0 bases, and 12 bases lay between the germline ends. CDR3 in amino acids: CASSPSFSSTDTQYF. The DNA of the CDR3 is TGTGCCAGCAGTCCATCTTTCTCTAGCACAGATACGCAGTATTTT.

J is TRBJ2-1 and V is TRBV6-1, with a possible D match to TRBD2 (5 bases). Germline CDR1 is MNHNS and CDR2 is SASEGT. V dropped 7 bases and J dropped 1 base, with 14 bases sitting between them. The CDR3 loop spans 15 amino acids. The CDR3 here is CASTPRAVSYNEQFF. The CDR3 DNA follows: TGTGCCAGCACCCCGCGGGCGGTTTCCTACAATGAGCAGTTCTTC.

This chain uses TRBV6-1 with TRBJ1-5; 7 bases are shared with TRBD1. The CDR3 covers 17 residues. Trimming removed 1 base from V and 3 bases from J; junction bases left unmatched: 9. Germline values: CDR1 MNHNS, CDR2 SASEGT. CDR3 in amino acids: CASSEEGARGYNQPQHF. The CDR3 DNA sequence: TGTGCCAGCAGTGAAGAGGGGGCCAGGGGGTACAATCAGCCCCAGCATTTT.

This sequence joins TRBV28 and TRBJ2-7, with TRBD2 matching over 10 bases. Germline V gene lookup returns CDR1 MDHEN and CDR2 SYDVKM. The V gene end was trimmed by 4 bases and the J gene end by 4 bases; junction bases not matched to a gene: 10. The CDR3 runs to 16 residues. The CDR3: CASSSSGTSVAYEQYF. The CDR3 nucleotides are TGTGCCAGCAGTTCCTCCGGGACTAGCGTGGCGTACGAGCAGTACTTC.

The genes are TRBV5-1 and TRBJ2-2; perhaps TRBD2 as D (5 bases). CDR3 length: 14 residues. The ends were cut back, 5 bases at V and 1 base at J, with 9 bases in the middle. Germline V gene lookup returns CDR1 SGHRS and CDR2 YFSETQ. Here the CDR3 DNA reads TGCGCCAGCAGGAATAGCGTGAACACCGGGGAGCTGTTTTTT. It is translated as CASRNSVNTGELFF.

This chain joins TRBV7-3 and TRBJ2-3, with D unresolved. Germline loops: CDR1 SGHTA, CDR2 FQGTGA. V shed 6 bases and J shed 0 bases, with 7 bases lying between them. The CDR3 runs 13 residues. In DNA, the CDR3 is TGTGCCAGCAGTCCGACTAGCACAGATACGCAGTATTTT. Translated, it gives CASSPTSTDTQYF.

J is TRBJ1-1 and V is TRBV5-4; D unresolved. Trimming left V 5 bases short and J 1 base short, with 6 bases between. This CDR3 comprises 12 residues. The germline V gene has CDR1 SGHNT and CDR2 YYREEE (reference sequence). CDR3 in amino acids: CASRSENTEAFF. The CDR3, as DNA: TGTGCCAGCAGGTCGGAGAACACTGAAGCTTTCTTT.

This rearrangement joins TRBV2 to TRBJ2-3, with D unresolved. The CDR3 loop spans 11 amino acids. Trimming took off 6 bases at V and 2 bases at J, with 3 bases between the two ends. Per germline, CDR1 SNHLY and CDR2 FYNNEI. The CDR3 bases are TGTGCCAGCAGAACCACAGATACGCAGTATTTT. Translation gives CASRTTDTQYF.

This chain links TRBV27 with TRBJ2-7; perhaps TRBD1 as D (6 bases). This CDR3 is 13 amino acids long. Trimming took off 8 bases at V and 6 bases at J, with 17 bases between the two ends. Germline CDR1 MNHEY, CDR2 SMNVEV (reference sequence). CDR3 bases: TGTGCCAGCGCCCTTCAAACAGGGTTCGAGCAGTACTTC. Its protein product is CASALQTGFEQYF.

This rearrangement joins TRBV6-1 to TRBJ2-1; 12 bases align to TRBD2. The germline gives CDR1 MNHNS, CDR2 SASEGT. This CDR3 has 15 amino acids. With V trimmed by 7 bases and J by 9 bases, 10 bases remained unmatched. The CDR3 coding sequence is TGTGCCAGCATTGCACTAGCGGGAGGCCTCGGTGAGCAGTTCTTC. Its protein is CASIALAGGLGEQFF.

This rearrangement joins TRBV15 to TRBJ2-1, with D possibly being TRBD2 (5 bases). Between the trimmed V and J ends, which lost 0 bases and 10 bases, there was a span of 10 bases. CDR3 length: 13 amino acids. The germline V gene encodes CDR1 LNHNV and CDR2 YYDKDF (reference sequence). The CDR3 bases are TGTGCCACCAGCAGAGATCATGGGAGCGAGCAGTTCTTC. Translation: CATSRDHGSEQFF.

V is TRBV29-1 and J is TRBJ1-1; the D is unclear. CDR3 length: 10 amino acids. The V end was cut by 6 bases, the J end by 3 bases, with 5 bases between. Germline V gene lookup returns CDR1 SQVTM and CDR2 ANQGSEA. The CDR3 DNA is TGCAGCGTAGCGCACACTGAAGCTTTCTTT. Translating it yields CSVAHTEAFF.

This chain connects TRBV2 to TRBJ2-2; TRBD1 is a possible D gene (6 bases). Germline V lookup: CDR1 SNHLY, CDR2 FYNNEI. V lost 4 bases, J lost 4 bases, and 7 bases lay in between. This CDR3 region has 13 residues. The CDR3 loop reads CASSVRGTGELFF. The CDR3 nucleotides are TGTGCCAGCAGTGTCAGGGGCACCGGGGAGCTGTTTTTT. Combining the CDR3 with reference TRBV2 and TRBJ2-2 gives the whole variable domain EPEVTQTPSHQVTQMGQEVILRCVPISNHLYFYWYRQILGQKVEFLVSFYNNEISEKSEIFDDQFSVERPDGSNFTLKIRSTKLEDSAMYFCASSVRGTGELFFGEGSRLTVL.

This rearrangement joins TRBV5-6 to TRBJ2-3; 10 nucleotides match TRBD2. The trim removed 2 bases at V and 3 bases at J, leaving 6 bases unmatched. Germline CDR1 reads SGHDT; CDR2 reads YYEEEE. The length of the CDR3 is 16 residues. The DNA for the CDR3 is TGTGCCAGCAGCTTAGCGGGAGGGCCGGTAACAGATACGCAGTATTTT. This codes for CASSLAGGPVTDTQYF.

This chain uses TRBV30 with TRBJ1-2, with D hard to call. The CDR3 sequence is 15 residues long. With 0 bases removed from V and 0 bases from J, the gap between germline ends came to 11 bases. The germline CDR1 and CDR2 sequences are GTSNPN and SVGIG (reference sequence). DNA for the CDR3: TGTGCCTGGAGTGTAACGGGGTCAGCTAACTATGGCTACACCTTC. Amino acid sequence: CAWSVTGSANYGYTF.

The V call is TRBV5-5, the J call TRBJ2-5, with 9 bases matching TRBD1. Germline V gene data show CDR1 as SGHKS and CDR2 as YYEKEE (reference sequence). The V gene end was trimmed by 3 bases and the J gene end by 5 bases; junction bases not matched to a gene: 8. The CDR3 length is 15 residues. CDR3 region: CASSSMTGGLETQYF. DNA for the CDR3: TGTGCCAGCAGCTCGATGACAGGGGGACTTGAGACCCAGTACTTC.

DNA of the CDR3: TGTGCCATCCGGACAGGGCGAGAAGATACGCAGTATTTT. Translated: CAIRTGREDTQYF. The chain couples TRBV25-1 to TRBJ2-3; 8 positions match TRBD1. Germline assignment: CDR1 MGHDK and CDR2 SYGVNS. The CDR3 covers 13 residues. The junction had 8 bases not matched to a gene; V was cut back by 10 bases and J by 5 bases.

The genes are TRBV5-1 and TRBJ1-5; 7 nucleotides align to TRBD1. Germline trimming cut 2 bases from V and 5 bases from J; bases unmatched to any gene: 1. Looked up from germline, CDR1 is SGHRS and CDR2 is YFSETQ. There are 13 residues in the CDR3. In DNA form, the CDR3 reads TGCGCCAGCAGCTTAACAGGGGATCAGCCCCAGCATTTT. As protein: CASSLTGDQPQHF.

The chain uses TRBV7-9 and TRBJ2-3; TRBD1 is a possible D gene (5 bases). The CDR3 totals 15 residues. V was cut by 1 base and J by 2 bases, with 10 bases left in between. Germline V gives CDR1 SEHNR, CDR2 FQNEAQ (reference sequence). The CDR3 region is CASSLGRVPTDTQYF. The CDR3 DNA sequence: TGTGCCAGCAGCTTAGGCAGGGTACCCACAGATACGCAGTATTTT.

The rearrangement links TRBV5-1 to TRBJ2-5, with D possibly TRBD1 on 5 matching bases. V was clipped by 2 bases and J by 1 base, with 9 bases between them. CDR1 and CDR2 from the germline V gene are SGHRS and YFSETQ. The CDR3 has 14 residues. Here the CDR3 reads CASSFDRPQETQYF. Here the CDR3 DNA reads TGCGCCAGCAGCTTTGACAGACCCCAAGAGACCCAGTACTTC.

V and J are TRBV11-2 and TRBJ2-1, with TRBD2 identical over 12 bases. V dropped 5 bases and J dropped 6; count of bases not matched to a gene: 2. Germline V gene lookup returns CDR1 SGHAT and CDR2 FQNNGV. This CDR3 region has 14 residues. The DNA of the CDR3 is TGTGCCAGCAGCATACTAGCGGGAGGCAATGAGCAGTTCTTC. Translating gives CASSILAGGNEQFF.

The rearrangement uses TRBV2 and TRBJ1-5; D unclear. The ends were cut back, 5 bases at V and 2 bases at J, with 16 bases in the middle. Germline V gene sequence: CDR1 SNHLY, CDR2 FYNNEI. This CDR3 spans 16 amino acids. The CDR3 sequence: CASSPPRLSGNQPQHF. The CDR3 bases are TGTGCCAGCAGTCCCCCAAGACTCAGCGGCAATCAGCCCCAGCATTTT.

The rearrangement joins TRBV28 to TRBJ1-1; D not certain. Trimming left V 5 bases short and J 0 bases short, with 10 bases between. The germline V gene encodes CDR1 MDHEN and CDR2 SYDVKM. The CDR3 covers 14 residues. CDR3 DNA: TGTGCCAGCAGTCCCCAGACACTGAACACTGAAGCTTTCTTT. Protein sequence: CASSPQTLNTEAFF.

Points on this clone: This sequence may be a read error, since a much larger clone differs from it by one base. The J gene is TRBJ1-2, the V gene TRBV4-1, with D hard to call. The length of the CDR3 is 12 residues. Germline V CDR1 and CDR2: MGHRA, YSYEKL. Trimming pared 0 bases from V and 1 base from J, leaving 0 bases between. CDR3 sequence: CASSQDNYGYTF. DNA of the CDR3: TGCGCCAGCAGCCAAGATAACTATGGCTACACCTTC.

This chain connects TRBV9 to TRBJ1-5; D is perhaps TRBD1 (5 bases). Trimming stripped 3 bases from V and 2 bases from J, with 9 bases between. Germline V gene data show CDR1 as SGDLS and CDR2 as YYNGEE. This CDR3 has 14 residues. The CDR3 protein is CASSGGRGNQPQHF. The CDR3 nucleotides read TGTGCCAGCAGCGGGGGCAGGGGCAATCAGCCCCAGCATTTT.

The V gene is TRBV4-1, the J gene TRBJ2-2; 10 bases fit TRBD2. Germline-derived CDR1 and CDR2 are MGHRA and YSYEKL. This CDR3 spans 16 amino acids. Germline trimming cut 5 bases from V and 1 base from J; bases unmatched to any gene: 4. CDR3 bases: TGCGCCAGCAGCTCCCCTAGCGGGAGGAACACCGGGGAGCTGTTTTTT. Its protein is CASSSPSGRNTGELFF.

This chain connects TRBV6-5 to TRBJ2-5; 10 bases map to TRBD2. V dropped 4 bases and J dropped 3; count of bases not matched to a gene: 8. The CDR3 is 16 amino acids. CDR1 is MNHEY and CDR2 is SVGAGI in the germline V gene. For the CDR3, the DNA is TGTGCCAGCAGTTCCTCAGCGGGAGGGGAAGAAGAGACCCAGTACTTC. Protein product: CASSSSAGGEEETQYF.